This T cell receptor beta chain was recorded in a study of blood T cell repertoires in COVID-19. Study information: T cells, B-cell-depleted T cells, or PBMCs provided the cDNA or gDNA that served as material.

Clones were sequenced by immunoSEQ multiplex PCR, and TCRdb holds only the in-frame ones, with some missing. The sample contains 250,000 to 350,000 clones, around nine tenths of which appear only once. Trimming shortened V by 7 bases and J by 3 bases, and 15 bases separated the two germline ends. Germline lookup yields CDR1 ENHRY and CDR2 SYGVKD. The length of the CDR3 is 14 residues. The rearrangement joins TRBV10-3 to TRBJ1-2; weak D call: TRBD1 (6 bases). The receptor comes from a woman aged 45-65 years with active or convalescent COVID-19. Sequencing was done on a sample of peripheral blood. The CDR3 is CAITQGGGDYGYTF. The CDR3 nucleotides read TGTGCCATCACTCAAGGGGGGGGCGACTATGGCTACACCTTC.